This is a list of T cell receptor beta chains from one sample in a study of T cell repertoires in cytomegalovirus infection. These receptors lack a known antigen. TCRdb re-analysed the reads in MiXCR, keeping a single row per CDR3 protein. The table has some 220,000 distinct CDR3 sequences, 35% to 40% seen once. The sequenced sample was CD8+ T cells from cultured PBMCs, obtained from culture after CMV antigen stimulation. The receptors stem from a human donor in good health (CMV status not recorded). Some clones in this sample may be carry-over from other donors' samples. Both conserved end residues are part of each CDR3. A D gene is named only where the DNA matches it firmly. Not all rows give a size; the values are once, few, many and, for expanded clones, a class.

abundance,j_gene,v_gene,d_gene,CDR3aa,CDR3nt
many,TRBJ2-2,TRBV28,NA,CASIRGGLPITGELFF,TGTGCCAGCATCAGAGGGGGACTCCCGATCACCGGGGAGCTGTTTTTT
medium-sized,TRBJ1-4,TRBV25-1,NA,CASRRGQEKLFF,TGTGCCAGCAGGCGAGGTCAAGAAAAACTGTTTTTT
NA,TRBJ2-7,TRBV9,NA,CASSLLDQGEQYF,TGTGCCAGCAGCCTACTGGACCAAGGGGAGCAGTACTTC
few,TRBJ1-1,TRBV27,NA,CASSSNRSGAEAFF,TGTGCCAGCAGTTCAAACCGATCAGGTGCTGAAGCTTTCTTT
NA,TRBJ1-2,TRBV10-3,TRBD1,CAISESTGDYGYTF,TGTGCCATCAGTGAGTCGACAGGGGACTATGGCTACACCTTC
NA,TRBJ2-1,TRBV7-8,TRBD2,CASSFGGTSYNEQFF,TGTGCCAGCAGCTTCGGTGGGACTAGCTACAATGAGCAGTTCTTC
few,TRBJ2-2,TRBV7-6,NA,CASSPIPHANTGELFF,TGTGCCAGCAGCCCTATCCCTCACGCGAACACCGGGGAGCTGTTTTTT
many,TRBJ2-1,TRBV5-1,TRBD1,CASSSDNRGGEQFF,TGCGCCAGCAGCTCTGACAACAGGGGCGGAGAGCAGTTCTTC
many,TRBJ1-2,TRBV7-9,TRBD1,CASSLLLEQGLGGYTF,TGTGCCAGCAGCTTATTGCTGGAACAGGGGTTGGGGGGCTACACCTTC
NA,TRBJ2-7,TRBV28,TRBD2,CASTPLTRTSGSYEQYF,TGTGCCAGCACCCCCCTTACGAGGACTAGCGGGAGCTACGAGCAGTACTTC
few,TRBJ1-1,TRBV20-1,NA,CSARSHRVEGHTEAFF,TGCAGTGCTAGGTCCCATCGGGTAGAGGGGCACACTGAAGCTTTCTTT
many,TRBJ2-7,TRBV7-2,TRBD2,CASSSPGGAGIGSYEQYF,TGTGCCAGCAGCTCCCCGGGGGGGGCAGGGATCGGATCCTACGAGCAGTACTTC
NA,TRBJ1-5,TRBV4-1,NA,CASSLMMDQPQHF,TGCGCCAGCAGCCTGATGATGGATCAGCCCCAGCATTTT
NA,TRBJ1-2,TRBV29-1,TRBD1,CSVYSGTAYVYTF,TGCAGCGTTTACTCCGGGACAGCCTATGTCTACACCTTC
NA,TRBJ2-5,TRBV20-1,TRBD2,CSARDGGPSGVKTQYF,TGCAGTGCTAGAGATGGAGGCCCTAGCGGGGTTAAGACCCAGTACTTC
NA,TRBJ2-3,TRBV20-1,TRBD2,CSARRLAGPDVTDTQYF,TGCAGTGCTAGAAGACTAGCGGGGCCGGATGTGACAGATACGCAGTATTTT
few,TRBJ2-3,TRBV7-3,TRBD2,CASSLGLAGADTQYF,TGTGCCAGCAGCTTGGGACTAGCGGGAGCAGATACGCAGTATTTT
NA,TRBJ2-1,TRBV29-1,TRBD2,CSVEGGTSGSFQYNEQFF,TGCAGCGTTGAAGGGGGGACTAGCGGGAGTTTCCAGTACAATGAGCAGTTCTTC
NA,TRBJ1-4,TRBV20-1,NA,CSARAFDSWDNEKLFF,TGCAGTGCTAGAGCCTTCGACTCGTGGGATAATGAAAAACTGTTTTTT
NA,TRBJ1-4,TRBV29-1,TRBD1,CSVGDRGASNEKLFF,TGCAGCGTTGGGGACAGGGGGGCAAGTAATGAAAAACTGTTTTTT
NA,TRBJ2-1,TRBV7-4,NA,CASSASGLRDEQFF,TGTGCCAGCAGCGCCTCGGGACTCCGAGATGAGCAGTTCTTC
NA,TRBJ1-3,TRBV12-3/TRBV12-4,NA,CASSFGVQGARVYPVTIYF,TGTGCCAGCAGTTTTGGGGTACAAGGGGCGCGGGTATATCCTGTCACCATATATTTT
NA,TRBJ2-7,TRBV20-1,NA,CSARDGGAREEQYF,TGCAGTGCTAGAGATGGGGGGGCCAGAGAGGAGCAGTACTTC
NA,TRBJ1-2,TRBV7-9,TRBD1,CASSPLMVQGAHGYTF,TGTGCCAGCAGCCCTTTAATGGTCCAGGGGGCGCATGGCTACACCTTC
NA,TRBJ2-7,TRBV7-2,NA,CASSLPWTEYNEQYF,TGTGCCAGCAGCTTACCCTGGACGGAGTACAATGAGCAGTACTTC
few,TRBJ2-7,TRBV6-1,TRBD1,CASTSPGQGFHEQYF,TGTGCCAGCACCTCGCCGGGACAGGGATTCCACGAGCAGTACTTC
NA,TRBJ2-1,TRBV5-1,NA,CASSWGVSSGGYNEQFF,TGCGCCAGCAGCTGGGGGGTATCGTCAGGGGGTTACAATGAGCAGTTCTTC
few,TRBJ2-1,TRBV7-9,NA,CASSPLRTGYNEQFF,TGTGCCAGCAGCCCTCTTAGGACTGGATACAATGAGCAGTTCTTC
NA,TRBJ2-3,TRBV29-1,TRBD2,CSVEGTSGGPVTDTQYF,TGCAGCGTTGAAGGGACTAGCGGGGGACCCGTCACAGATACGCAGTATTTT